This TCR beta chain was sequenced in a study of cytomegalovirus exposure and HLA in healthy donors. Germline CDR1 reads SGHTA; CDR2 reads FQGNSA. This CDR3 region has 14 residues. With V trimmed by 7 bases and J by 5 bases, 9 bases remained unmatched. Study-level points and caveats: Across HLA loci, a later analysis found differing TCR association rates, with DRB1 most and HLA-C fewest. Some V segments, TRBV6-2 and TRBV6-3 among them, were indistinguishable and were therefore excluded.

The PCR contained 60 Vbeta and 13 Jbeta primers. Assay: immunoSEQ multiplex PCR; the TCRdb copy retains only in-frame clones and omits some. In the table there are fewer than 140,000 clones, 65% to 80% of which are singletons. Remarks on this clone: Its matching antigen is unknown.

The sample was PBMCs. This clonotype was obtained from a man in his 60s in good health and CMV-seronegative. The J gene is TRBJ1-1, the V gene TRBV7-2, with TRBD1 matching over 8 bases. The CDR3 spells CASTLDRGKTEAFF. Written as DNA, the CDR3 is TGTGCCAGCACCCTAGACAGGGGAAAAACTGAAGCTTTCTTT.